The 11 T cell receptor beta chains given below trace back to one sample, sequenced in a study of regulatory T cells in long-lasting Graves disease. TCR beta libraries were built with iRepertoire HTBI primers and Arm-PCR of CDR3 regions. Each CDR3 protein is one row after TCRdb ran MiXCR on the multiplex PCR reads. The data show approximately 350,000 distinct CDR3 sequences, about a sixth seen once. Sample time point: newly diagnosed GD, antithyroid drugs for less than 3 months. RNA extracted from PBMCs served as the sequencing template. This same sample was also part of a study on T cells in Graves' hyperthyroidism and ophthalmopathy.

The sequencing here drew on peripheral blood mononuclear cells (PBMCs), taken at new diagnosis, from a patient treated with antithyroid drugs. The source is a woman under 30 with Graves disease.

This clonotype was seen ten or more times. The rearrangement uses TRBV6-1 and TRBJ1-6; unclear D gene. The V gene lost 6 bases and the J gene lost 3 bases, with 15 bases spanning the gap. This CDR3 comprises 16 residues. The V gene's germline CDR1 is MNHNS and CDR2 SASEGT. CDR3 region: CASSSGTGHYNSPLHF. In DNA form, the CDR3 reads TGTGCCAGCAGCTCCGGAACTGGCCACTATAATTCACCCCTCCACTTT.

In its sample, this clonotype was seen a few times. The CDR3 DNA is TGCAGCCTGGGGGGGCGCGAGACCCAGTACTTC. Protein sequence: CSLGGRETQYF. The chain is built from TRBV29-1 and TRBJ2-5; D is perhaps TRBD2 (7 bases). V was cut by 8 bases and J by 5 bases, with 12 bases left in between. This CDR3 is 11 amino acids long. Germline V gives CDR1 SQVTM, CDR2 ANQGSEA.

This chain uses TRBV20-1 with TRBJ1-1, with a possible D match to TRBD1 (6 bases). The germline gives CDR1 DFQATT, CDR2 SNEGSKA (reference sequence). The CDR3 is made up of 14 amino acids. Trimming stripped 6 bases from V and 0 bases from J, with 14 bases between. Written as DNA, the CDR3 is TGCAGTGCCTTGATTGAGGGGGTGAACACTGAAGCTTTCTTT. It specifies CSALIEGVNTEAFF.

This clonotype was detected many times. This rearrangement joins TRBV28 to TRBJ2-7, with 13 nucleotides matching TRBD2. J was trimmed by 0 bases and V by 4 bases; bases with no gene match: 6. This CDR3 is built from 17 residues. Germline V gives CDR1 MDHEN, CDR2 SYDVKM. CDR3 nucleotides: TGTGCCAGCAGTTCTAGGACTAGCGGGGGCCCCTCCTACGAGCAGTACTTC. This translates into CASSSRTSGGPSYEQYF. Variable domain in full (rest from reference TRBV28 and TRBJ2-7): DVKVTQSSRYLVKRTGEKVFLECVQDMDHENMFWYRQDPGLGLRLIYFSYDVKMKEKGDIPEGYSVSREKKERFSLILESASTNQTSMYLCASSSRTSGGPSYEQYFGPGTRLTVT.

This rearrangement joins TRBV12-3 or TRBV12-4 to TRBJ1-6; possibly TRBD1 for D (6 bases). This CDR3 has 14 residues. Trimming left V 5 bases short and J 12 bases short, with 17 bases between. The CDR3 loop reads CASSNRAQFRPLHF. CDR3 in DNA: TGTGCCAGCAGTAACAGGGCTCAATTCAGACCCCTCCACTTT.

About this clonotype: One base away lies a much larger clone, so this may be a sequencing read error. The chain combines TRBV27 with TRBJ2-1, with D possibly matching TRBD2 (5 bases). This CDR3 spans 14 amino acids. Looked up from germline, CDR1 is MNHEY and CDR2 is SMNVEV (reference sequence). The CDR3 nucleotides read TGTGCCGGCAGGAGGCCAGCGGACTACAATGAGCAGTTCTTC. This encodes CAGRRPADYNEQFF.

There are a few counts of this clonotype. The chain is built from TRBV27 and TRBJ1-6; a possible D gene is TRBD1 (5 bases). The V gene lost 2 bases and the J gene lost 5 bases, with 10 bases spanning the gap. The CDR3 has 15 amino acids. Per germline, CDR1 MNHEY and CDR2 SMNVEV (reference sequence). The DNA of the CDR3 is TGTGCCAGCAGTTTACGGGACTTGAATAATTCACCCCTCCACTTT. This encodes CASSLRDLNNSPLHF.

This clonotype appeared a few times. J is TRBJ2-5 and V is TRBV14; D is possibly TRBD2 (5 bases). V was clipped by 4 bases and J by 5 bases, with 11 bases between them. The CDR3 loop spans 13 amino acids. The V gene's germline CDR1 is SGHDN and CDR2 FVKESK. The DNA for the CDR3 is TGTGCCAGCAGCCCGCGGGTCGCCGAGACCCAGTACTTC. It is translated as CASSPRVAETQYF. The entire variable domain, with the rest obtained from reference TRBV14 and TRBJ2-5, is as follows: EAGVTQFPSHSVIEKGQTVTLRCDPISGHDNLYWYRRVMGKEIKFLLHFVKESKQDESGMPNNRFLAERTGGTYSTLKVQPAELEDSGVYFCASSPRVAETQYFGPGTRLLVL.

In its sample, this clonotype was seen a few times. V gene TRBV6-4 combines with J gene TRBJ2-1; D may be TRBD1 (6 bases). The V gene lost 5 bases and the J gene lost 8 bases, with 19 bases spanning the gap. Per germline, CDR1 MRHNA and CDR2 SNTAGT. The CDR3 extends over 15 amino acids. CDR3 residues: CASSRIRGGLDEQFF. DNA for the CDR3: TGTGCCAGCAGTCGAATCCGAGGGGGTTTAGATGAGCAGTTCTTC.

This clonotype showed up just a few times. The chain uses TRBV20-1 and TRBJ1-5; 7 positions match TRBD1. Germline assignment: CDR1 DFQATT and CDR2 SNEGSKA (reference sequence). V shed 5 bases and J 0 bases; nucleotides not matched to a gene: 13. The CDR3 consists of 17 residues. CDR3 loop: CSAGTVRRIYSNQPQHF. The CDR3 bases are TGCAGTGCTGGGACAGTAAGACGAATTTATAGCAATCAGCCCCAGCATTTT.

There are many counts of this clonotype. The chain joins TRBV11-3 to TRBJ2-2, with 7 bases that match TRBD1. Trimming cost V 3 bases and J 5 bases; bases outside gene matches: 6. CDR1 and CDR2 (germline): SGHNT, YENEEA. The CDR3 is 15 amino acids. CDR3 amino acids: CASSFSGTVTGELFF. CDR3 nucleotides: TGTGCCAGCAGCTTCTCCGGGACAGTAACCGGGGAGCTGTTTTTT.